Listed here are 5 T cell receptor beta chains from one sample, sequenced in a study of control samples from healthy donors and cancer patients. Profiled with immunoSEQ multiplex PCR; TCRdb holds only in-frame clones, not every one. The sample lists roughly 190,000 clones, around 90% occurring once. Sequencing was performed on blood. These receptors were taken from a young man in good health.

This clone was observed a single time. The chain employs TRBV27 and TRBJ1-1; D might be TRBD1 (6 bases). Trimming shortened V by 0 bases and J by 0 bases, and 14 bases separated the two germline ends. Germline CDR1 and CDR2: MNHEY and SMNVEV (reference sequence). This CDR3 region has 17 residues. The CDR3 DNA reads as TGTGCCAGCAGTTTATCGTACAGGGCGGGAGTGAACACTGAAGCTTTCTTT. This sequence encodes CASSLSYRAGVNTEAFF.

J is TRBJ2-7 and V is TRBV27; D uncertain. The V gene's germline CDR1 is MNHEY and CDR2 SMNVEV (reference sequence). The V end was cut by 3 bases, the J end by 5 bases, with 11 bases between. CDR3 size: 13 residues. CDR3: CASSLVGFHEQYF. The CDR3 DNA sequence: TGTGCCAGCAGTTTGGTAGGATTCCACGAGCAGTACTTC.

The chain recombines TRBV24-1 with TRBJ2-3; TRBD2 matches 8 bases. The length of the CDR3 is 16 residues. Unmatched junction bases numbered 13, after V lost 7 bases and J lost 5 bases. Germline V CDR1 and CDR2: KGHDR, SFDVKD. The CDR3 loop is CATSPGGGPGGDTQYF. The DNA for the CDR3 is TGTGCCACCAGCCCCGGGGGGGGTCCCGGAGGAGATACGCAGTATTTT.

The chain carries TRBV5-1 and TRBJ2-7, with 8 nucleotides matching TRBD1. The CDR3 has 14 residues. The ends lost 2 bases at V and 3 bases at J; junction bases unmatched: 4. Germline loops: CDR1 SGHRS, CDR2 YFSETQ. This CDR3 reads CASSLGTGVYEQYF. CDR3 nucleotide sequence: TGCGCCAGCAGCTTAGGGACAGGAGTCTACGAGCAGTACTTC.

V and J are TRBV6-6 and TRBJ1-6, with 9 nucleotides matching TRBD1. This CDR3 has 16 residues. Germline V gene data show CDR1 as MNHNY and CDR2 as SVGAGI (reference sequence). With V trimmed by 0 bases and J by 6 bases, 3 bases remained unmatched. The CDR3 reads CASSYSGQGVNSPLHF. CDR3 in DNA: TGTGCCAGCAGTTACTCGGGACAGGGTGTTAATTCACCCCTCCACTTT.